The rows below give T cell receptor beta chains drawn from one sample of a study of T cells in Graves' hyperthyroidism and ophthalmopathy. MiXCR, run by TCRdb on the multiplex PCR reads, gives a single entry per CDR3 protein. The sample includes about 300,000 distinct CDR3 sequences, less than 15% of them seen just once. Sequenced material: blood. Receptors originate from a woman aged 30 to 39 with Graves' hyperthyroidism that later progressed to Graves' ophthalmopathy. Both conserved end residues are part of each CDR3. The order of the fields is J gene, D gene, V gene, clone size, CDR3 protein. A D gene is named only where the DNA matches it firmly. Only some rows state a clone size, as once, few, many or a class for expanded clones.

TRBJ2-4,NA,TRBV7-2,many,CASNTGGTGGNIQYF
TRBJ2-2,NA,TRBV5-5,many,CASRTGTAYGTGELFF
TRBJ2-1,TRBD2,TRBV7-9,many,CASSSRVTSGTSEQFF
TRBJ2-1,TRBD2,TRBV2,many,CASSEVILGLADYNEQFF
TRBJ2-2,TRBD2,TRBV7-2,many,CASISPGTRRAGELFF
TRBJ2-7,TRBD2,TRBV19,few,CASSVAGVREQYF
TRBJ2-3,TRBD2,TRBV9,few,CASSPGASGGTRDTQYF
TRBJ2-1,TRBD2,TRBV6-2/TRBV6-3,many,CASSSPGVGRAGGPNEQFF
TRBJ2-1,NA,TRBV5-6,many,CASSPGYQGSSYNEQFF
TRBJ2-7,TRBD1,TRBV19,many,CASSIAQGGKQYF
TRBJ2-1,TRBD2,TRBV12-3/TRBV12-4,many,CASSLFASGGGEQFF
TRBJ2-7,NA,TRBV12-3/TRBV12-4,many,CASSFGQGGPYEQYF
TRBJ2-1,NA,TRBV7-2,many,CASSLRTIEQFF
TRBJ1-2,TRBD1,TRBV19,many,CASSIVGQGYYGYTF
TRBJ2-1,TRBD2,TRBV7-3,NA,CASSLGGGVANEQFF
TRBJ1-1,NA,TRBV7-9,many,CASSNTAAGGRGEAFF
TRBJ1-4,NA,TRBV29-1,NA,CSVKEGNEKLFF
TRBJ1-3,TRBD1,TRBV9,NA,CASSSPQKPRGDSGNTIYF
TRBJ2-1,NA,TRBV7-6,NA,CASSLVIAVDSSYNEQFF
NA,NA,TRBV19,NA,CASSIRQYYNEQYF
TRBJ2-1,NA,TRBV6-2/TRBV6-3,many,CASSYSTREQFF
TRBJ1-2,NA,TRBV20-1,many,CSAGGQNYGYTF
TRBJ2-7,TRBD1,TRBV28,many,CASNPTGQGSSYEQYF
TRBJ2-5,TRBD1,TRBV5-8,few,CASSLEQGVGETQYF
TRBJ1-5,NA,TRBV30,many,CAWSAGGAFQPQHF
TRBJ2-7,NA,TRBV19,few,CASSRLGNNEQYF
TRBJ1-4,NA,TRBV5-1,many,CASSLDDGYNEKLFF
TRBJ2-3,NA,TRBV7-2,NA,CASSSVGGGGTDTQYF
TRBJ2-1,TRBD2,TRBV5-8,NA,CASGSGSSYNEQFF
TRBJ2-1,TRBD2,TRBV25-1,few,CASSEYRPGLAGGPLVEQFF
TRBJ2-1,TRBD2,TRBV3-1,NA,CASSTGLAGANEQFF
TRBJ2-7,TRBD2,TRBV18,NA,CASSRGTSGSRYEQYF
TRBJ1-6,NA,TRBV11-2,NA,CASSLEQGPLHF